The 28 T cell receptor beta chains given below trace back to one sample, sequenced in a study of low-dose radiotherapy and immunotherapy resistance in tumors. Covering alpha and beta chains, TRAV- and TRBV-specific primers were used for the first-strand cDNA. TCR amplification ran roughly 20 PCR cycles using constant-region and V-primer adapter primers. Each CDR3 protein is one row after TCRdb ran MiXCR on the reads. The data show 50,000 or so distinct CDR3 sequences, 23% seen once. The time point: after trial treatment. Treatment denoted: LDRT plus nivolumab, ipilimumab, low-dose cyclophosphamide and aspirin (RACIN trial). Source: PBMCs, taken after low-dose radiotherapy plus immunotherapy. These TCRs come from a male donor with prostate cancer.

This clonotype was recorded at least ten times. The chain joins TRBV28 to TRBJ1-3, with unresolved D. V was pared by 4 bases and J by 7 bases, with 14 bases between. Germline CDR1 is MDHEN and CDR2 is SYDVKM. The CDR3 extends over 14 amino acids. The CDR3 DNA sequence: TGTGCCAGCAGTTCATACCTTAGATTGAACACCATATATTTT. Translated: CASSSYLRLNTIYF.

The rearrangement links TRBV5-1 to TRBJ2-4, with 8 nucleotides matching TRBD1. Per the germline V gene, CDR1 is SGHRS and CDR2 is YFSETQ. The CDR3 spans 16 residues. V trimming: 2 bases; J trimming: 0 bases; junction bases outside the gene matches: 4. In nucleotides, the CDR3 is TGCGCCAGCAGCTTCCGGGACAGGCTAGCCAAAAACATTCAGTACTTC. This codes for CASSFRDRLAKNIQYF.

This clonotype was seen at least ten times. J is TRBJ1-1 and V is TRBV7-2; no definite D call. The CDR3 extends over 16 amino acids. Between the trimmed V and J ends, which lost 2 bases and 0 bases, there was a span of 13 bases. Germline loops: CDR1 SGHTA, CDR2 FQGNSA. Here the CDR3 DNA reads TGTGCCAGCAGCTTATTTGGGTTACTCATGAACACTGAAGCTTTCTTT. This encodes CASSLFGLLMNTEAFF.

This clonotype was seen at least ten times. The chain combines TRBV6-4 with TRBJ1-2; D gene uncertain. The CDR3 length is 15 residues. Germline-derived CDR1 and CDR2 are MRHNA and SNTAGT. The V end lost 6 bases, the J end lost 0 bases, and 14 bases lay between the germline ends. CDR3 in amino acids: CASSVRASANYGYTF. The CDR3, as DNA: TGTGCCAGCAGCGTCAGAGCTTCGGCTAACTATGGCTACACCTTC.

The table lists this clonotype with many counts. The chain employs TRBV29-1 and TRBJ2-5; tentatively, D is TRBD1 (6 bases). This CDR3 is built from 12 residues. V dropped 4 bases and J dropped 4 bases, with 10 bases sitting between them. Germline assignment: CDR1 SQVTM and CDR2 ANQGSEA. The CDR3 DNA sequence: TGCAGCGTTGGAGAACAGGGAGAGACCCAGTACTTC. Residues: CSVGEQGETQYF. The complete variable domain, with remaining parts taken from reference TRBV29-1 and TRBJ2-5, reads SAVISQKPSRDICQRGTSLTIQCQVDSQVTMMFWYRQQPGQSLTLIATANQGSEATYESGFVIDKFPISRPNLTFSTLTVSNMSPEDSSIYLCSVGEQGETQYFGPGTRLLVL.

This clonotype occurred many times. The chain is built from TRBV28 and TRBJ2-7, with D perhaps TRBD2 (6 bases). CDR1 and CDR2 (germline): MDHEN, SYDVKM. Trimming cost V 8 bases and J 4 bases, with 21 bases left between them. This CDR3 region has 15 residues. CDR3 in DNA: TGTGCCAGCTCACTTGATGGAGGGCCGAGATACGAGCAGTACTTC. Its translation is CASSLDGGPRYEQYF. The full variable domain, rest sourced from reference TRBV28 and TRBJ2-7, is DVKVTQSSRYLVKRTGEKVFLECVQDMDHENMFWYRQDPGLGLRLIYFSYDVKMKEKGDIPEGYSVSREKKERFSLILESASTNQTSMYLCASSLDGGPRYEQYFGPGTRLTVT.

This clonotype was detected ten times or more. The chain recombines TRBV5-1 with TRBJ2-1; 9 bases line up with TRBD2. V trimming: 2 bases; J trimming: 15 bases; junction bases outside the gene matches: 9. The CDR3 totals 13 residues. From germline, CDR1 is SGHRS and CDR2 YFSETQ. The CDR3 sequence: CASSFTAGGSVFF. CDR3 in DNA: TGCGCCAGCAGCTTTACAGCGGGAGGTAGCGTGTTCTTC.

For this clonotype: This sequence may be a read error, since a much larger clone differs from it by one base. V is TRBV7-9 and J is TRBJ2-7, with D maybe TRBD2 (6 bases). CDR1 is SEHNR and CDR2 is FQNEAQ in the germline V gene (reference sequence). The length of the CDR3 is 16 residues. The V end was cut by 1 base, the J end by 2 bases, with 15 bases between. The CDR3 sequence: CASSLVHGRDPYEQYF. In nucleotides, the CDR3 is TGTGCCAGCAGCTTAGTTCACGGGAGAGATCCCTACGAGCAGTACTTC.

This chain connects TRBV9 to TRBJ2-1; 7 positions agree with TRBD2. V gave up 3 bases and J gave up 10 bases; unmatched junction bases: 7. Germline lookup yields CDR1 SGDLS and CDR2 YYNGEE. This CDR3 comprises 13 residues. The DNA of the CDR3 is TGTGCCAGCAGCGGTGCCGGGGAGGGAGAGCAGTTCTTC. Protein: CASSGAGEGEQFF.

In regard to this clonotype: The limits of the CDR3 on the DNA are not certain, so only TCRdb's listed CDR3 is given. The chain's CDR3 is CATSRDLYEQYFGPGNTIYF. The V call is TRBV15, the J call TRBJ1-3. The CDR3 has 20 residues if both end residues are counted. The V gene's germline CDR1 is LNHNV and CDR2 YYDKDF (reference sequence).

The CDR3 sequence is CASSDYTATYGYTF. The CDR3 DNA is TGTGCCAGCAGTGATTATACAGCGACCTATGGCTACACCTTC. V gene TRBV2 combines with J gene TRBJ1-2; D unresolved. Trimming stripped 3 bases from V and 4 bases from J, with 12 bases between. The CDR3 covers 14 residues. CDR1 and CDR2 (germline): SNHLY, FYNNEI.

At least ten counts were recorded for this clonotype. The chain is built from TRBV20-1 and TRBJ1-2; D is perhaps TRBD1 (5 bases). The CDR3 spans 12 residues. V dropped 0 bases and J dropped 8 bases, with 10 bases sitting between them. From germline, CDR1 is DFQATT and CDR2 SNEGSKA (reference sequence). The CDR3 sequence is CSARDPGSGYTF. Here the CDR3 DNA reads TGCAGTGCTAGAGATCCAGGGTCCGGCTACACCTTC.

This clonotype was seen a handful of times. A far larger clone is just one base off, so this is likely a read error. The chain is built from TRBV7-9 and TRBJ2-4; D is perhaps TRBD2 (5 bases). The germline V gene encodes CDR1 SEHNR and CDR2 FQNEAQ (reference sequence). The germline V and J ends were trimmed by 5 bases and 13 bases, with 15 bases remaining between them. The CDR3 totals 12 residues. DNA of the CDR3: TGTGCCAGCAGCAAGGAACGGGATGAGCAGTACTTC. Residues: CASSKERDEQYF.

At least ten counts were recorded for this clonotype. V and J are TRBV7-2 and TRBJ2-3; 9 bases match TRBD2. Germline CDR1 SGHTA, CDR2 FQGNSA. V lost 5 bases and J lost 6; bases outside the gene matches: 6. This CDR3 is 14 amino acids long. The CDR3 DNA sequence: TGTGCCAGCAGCACTAGCGGGCGTTTCGATACGCAGTATTTT. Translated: CASSTSGRFDTQYF.

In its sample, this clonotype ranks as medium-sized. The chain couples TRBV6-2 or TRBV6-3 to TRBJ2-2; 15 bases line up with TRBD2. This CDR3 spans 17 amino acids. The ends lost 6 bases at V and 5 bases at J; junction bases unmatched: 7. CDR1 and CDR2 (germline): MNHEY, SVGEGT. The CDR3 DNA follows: TGTGCCAGCAGCGGACTAGCGGGAGGGCCCTGGACCGGGGAGCTGTTTTTT. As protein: CASSGLAGGPWTGELFF.

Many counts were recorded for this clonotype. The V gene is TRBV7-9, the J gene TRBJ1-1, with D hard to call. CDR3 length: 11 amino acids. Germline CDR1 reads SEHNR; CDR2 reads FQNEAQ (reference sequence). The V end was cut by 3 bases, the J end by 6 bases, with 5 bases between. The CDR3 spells CASSFLAEAFF. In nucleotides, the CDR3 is TGTGCCAGCAGCTTTCTGGCTGAAGCTTTCTTT.

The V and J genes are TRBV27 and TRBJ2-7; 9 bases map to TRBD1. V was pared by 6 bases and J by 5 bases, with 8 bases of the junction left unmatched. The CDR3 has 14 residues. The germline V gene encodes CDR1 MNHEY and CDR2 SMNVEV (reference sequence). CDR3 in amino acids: CASSPGTGPHEQYV. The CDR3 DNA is TGTGCCAGCAGCCCCGGGACAGGGCCCCACGAGCAGTACGTC.

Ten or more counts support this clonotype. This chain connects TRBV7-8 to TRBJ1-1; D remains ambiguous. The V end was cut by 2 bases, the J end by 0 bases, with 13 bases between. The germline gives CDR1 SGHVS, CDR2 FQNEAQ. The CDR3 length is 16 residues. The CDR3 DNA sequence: TGTGCCAGCAGCTTATCCCTAGGCCCATTGAACACTGAAGCTTTCTTT. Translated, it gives CASSLSLGPLNTEAFF.

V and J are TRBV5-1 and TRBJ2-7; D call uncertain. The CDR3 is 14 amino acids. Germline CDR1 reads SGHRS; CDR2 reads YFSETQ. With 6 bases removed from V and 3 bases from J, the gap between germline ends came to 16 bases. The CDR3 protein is CASKVVGSYYEQYF. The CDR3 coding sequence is TGCGCCAGCAAGGTGGTGGGGTCCTACTACGAGCAGTACTTC. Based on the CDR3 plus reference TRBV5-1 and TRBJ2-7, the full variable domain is KAGVTQTPRYLIKTRGQQVTLSCSPISGHRSVSWYQQTPGQGLQFLFEYFSETQRNKGNFPGRFSGRQFSNSRSEMNVSTLELGDSALYLCASKVVGSYYEQYFGPGTRLTVT.

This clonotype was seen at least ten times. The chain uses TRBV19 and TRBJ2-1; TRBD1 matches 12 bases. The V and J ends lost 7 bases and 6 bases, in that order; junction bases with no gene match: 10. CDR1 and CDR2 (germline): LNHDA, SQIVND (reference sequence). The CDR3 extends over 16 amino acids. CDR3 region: CASNPGGQGAPNEQFF. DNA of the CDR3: TGTGCCAGTAATCCTGGGGGACAGGGGGCCCCCAATGAGCAGTTCTTC.

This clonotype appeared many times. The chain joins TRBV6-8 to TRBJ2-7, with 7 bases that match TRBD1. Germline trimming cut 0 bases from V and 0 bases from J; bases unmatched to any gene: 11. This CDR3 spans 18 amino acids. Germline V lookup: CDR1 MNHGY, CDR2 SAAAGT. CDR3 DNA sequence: TGTGCCAGCAGTTACTCGAGGGGGACAGAATTATTCTCCTACGAGCAGTACTTC. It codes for CASSYSRGTELFSYEQYF.

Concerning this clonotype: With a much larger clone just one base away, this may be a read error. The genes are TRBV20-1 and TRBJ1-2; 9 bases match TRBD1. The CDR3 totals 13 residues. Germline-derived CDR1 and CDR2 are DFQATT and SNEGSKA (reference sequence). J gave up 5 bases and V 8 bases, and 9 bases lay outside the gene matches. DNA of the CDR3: TGCAGTACAGCAACAGGGGGCGTTTATGGCTACACCTTC. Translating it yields CSTATGGVYGYTF.

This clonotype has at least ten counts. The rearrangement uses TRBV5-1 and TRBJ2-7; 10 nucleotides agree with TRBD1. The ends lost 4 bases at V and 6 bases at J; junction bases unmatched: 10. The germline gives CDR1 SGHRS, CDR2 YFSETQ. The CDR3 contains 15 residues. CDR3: CASSAGQGGVFEQYF. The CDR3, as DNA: TGCGCCAGCAGCGCTGGACAGGGGGGAGTATTCGAGCAGTACTTC.

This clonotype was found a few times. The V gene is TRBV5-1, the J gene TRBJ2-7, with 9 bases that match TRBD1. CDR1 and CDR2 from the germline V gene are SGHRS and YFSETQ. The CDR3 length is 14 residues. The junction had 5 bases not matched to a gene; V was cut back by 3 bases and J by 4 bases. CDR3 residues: CASSSRDRAYEQYF. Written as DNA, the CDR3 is TGCGCCAGCAGCTCTCGGGACAGGGCTTACGAGCAGTACTTC. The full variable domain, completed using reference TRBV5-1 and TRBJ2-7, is KAGVTQTPRYLIKTRGQQVTLSCSPISGHRSVSWYQQTPGQGLQFLFEYFSETQRNKGNFPGRFSGRQFSNSRSEMNVSTLELGDSALYLCASSSRDRAYEQYFGPGTRLTVT.

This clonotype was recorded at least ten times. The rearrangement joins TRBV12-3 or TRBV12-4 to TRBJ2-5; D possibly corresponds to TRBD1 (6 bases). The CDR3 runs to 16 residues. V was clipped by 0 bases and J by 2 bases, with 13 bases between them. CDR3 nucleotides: TGTGCCAGCAGTTTAGCCCCGGGGACAAGGCAAGAGACCCAGTACTTC. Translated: CASSLAPGTRQETQYF.

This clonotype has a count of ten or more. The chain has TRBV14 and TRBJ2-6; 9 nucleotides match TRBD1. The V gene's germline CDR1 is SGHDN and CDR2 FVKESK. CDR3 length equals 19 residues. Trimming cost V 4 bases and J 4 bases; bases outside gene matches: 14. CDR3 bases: TGTGCCAGCAGCCCAAAAGGGACAGGGAGACTACTCGGGGCCAACGTCCTGACTTTC. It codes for CASSPKGTGRLLGANVLTF.

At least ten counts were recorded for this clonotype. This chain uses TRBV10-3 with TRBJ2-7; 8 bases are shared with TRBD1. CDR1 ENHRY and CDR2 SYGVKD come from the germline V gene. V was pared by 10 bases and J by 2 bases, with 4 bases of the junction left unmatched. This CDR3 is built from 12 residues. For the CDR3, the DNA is TGTGCCACTTGGACAGGGACCTACGAGCAGTACTTC. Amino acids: CATWTGTYEQYF.

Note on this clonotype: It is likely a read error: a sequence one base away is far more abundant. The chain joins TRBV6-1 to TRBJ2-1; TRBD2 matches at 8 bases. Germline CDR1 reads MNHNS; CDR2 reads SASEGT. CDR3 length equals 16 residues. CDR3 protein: CASSSDIAGRYIEQFF. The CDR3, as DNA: TGTGCCAGCAGTTCCGATATAGCGGGGCGCTACATTGAGCAGTTCTTC.